Below, one T cell receptor beta chain is given with its context. Its antigen is not known. The V end was cut by 6 bases, the J end by 6 bases, with 17 bases between. CDR3 length: 15 residues. Germline values: CDR1 MNHNS, CDR2 SASEGT. The authors used template switching to add a universal primer site and gave cDNA unique molecular identifiers. Each CDR3 protein is one row after TCRdb ran MiXCR on the 5' RACE reads. Of about 530,000 distinct CDR3 sequences listed, approximately 20% are singletons. These data originate in a study of identical twins. Findings of the study overall: Cord blood beta clonotypes that were abundant carried fewer insertions, and memory repertoires showed no such trend. Rather than following the same donors, the conclusions depended on cross-sectional statistical analysis.

The sample was also reused in another study, on yellow fever vaccine responses in identical twins.

The origin of this receptor is a woman between 18 and 29 years old in good health. Source material: CD4+ T cells sorted from blood. This chain uses TRBV6-1 with TRBJ1-4; D perhaps matches TRBD1 (6 bases). In nucleotides, the CDR3 is TGTGCCAGCAGCCAGGGAGGGGGTTGGGATGAAAAACTGTTTTTT. Its protein product is CASSQGGGWDEKLFF.